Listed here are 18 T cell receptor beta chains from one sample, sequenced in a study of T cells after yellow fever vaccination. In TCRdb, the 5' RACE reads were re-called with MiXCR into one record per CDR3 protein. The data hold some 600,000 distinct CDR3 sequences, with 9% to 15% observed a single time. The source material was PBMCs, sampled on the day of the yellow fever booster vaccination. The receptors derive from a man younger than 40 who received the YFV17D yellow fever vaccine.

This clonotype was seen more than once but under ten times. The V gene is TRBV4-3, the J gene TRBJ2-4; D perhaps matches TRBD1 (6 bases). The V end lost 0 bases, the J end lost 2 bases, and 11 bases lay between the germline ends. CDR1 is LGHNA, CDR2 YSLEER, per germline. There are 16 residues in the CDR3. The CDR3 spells CASSQDSTGPKNIQYF. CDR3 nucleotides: TGCGCCAGCAGCCAAGATTCGACAGGACCCAAAAACATTCAGTACTTC.

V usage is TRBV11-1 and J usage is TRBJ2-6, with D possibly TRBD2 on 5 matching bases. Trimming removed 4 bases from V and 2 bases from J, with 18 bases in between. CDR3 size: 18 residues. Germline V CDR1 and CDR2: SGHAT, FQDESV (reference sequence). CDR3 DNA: TGTGCCAGCAGCTCCGGGATAACGAACCCAGCTGGGGCCAACGTCCTGACTTTC. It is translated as CASSSGITNPAGANVLTF. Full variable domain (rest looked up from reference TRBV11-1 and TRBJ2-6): EAEVAQSPRYKITEKSQAVAFWCDPISGHATLYWYRQILGQGPELLVQFQDESVVDDSQLPKDRFSAERLKGVDSTLKIQPAELGDSAMYLCASSSGITNPAGANVLTFGAGSRLTVL.

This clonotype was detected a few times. The CDR3 region has the DNA TGCAGCGTTTCCGTTCGGAACTACGAGCAGTACTTC. Its protein product is CSVSVRNYEQYF. The chain carries TRBV29-1 and TRBJ2-7; D uncertain. CDR1 is SQVTM and CDR2 is ANQGSEA in the germline V gene. The CDR3 consists of 12 residues. The V end was cut by 5 bases, the J end by 3 bases, with 11 bases between.

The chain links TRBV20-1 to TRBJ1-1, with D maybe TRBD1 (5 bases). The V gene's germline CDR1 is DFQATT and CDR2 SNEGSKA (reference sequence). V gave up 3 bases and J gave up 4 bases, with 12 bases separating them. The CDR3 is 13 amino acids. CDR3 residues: CSARGEYRTEAFF. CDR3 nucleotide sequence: TGCAGTGCTAGGGGGGAGTATCGCACTGAAGCTTTCTTT.

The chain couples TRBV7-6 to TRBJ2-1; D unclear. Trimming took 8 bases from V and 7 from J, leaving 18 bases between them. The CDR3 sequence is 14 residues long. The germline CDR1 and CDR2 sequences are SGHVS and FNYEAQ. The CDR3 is CASVKDVASNEQFF. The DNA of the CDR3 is TGTGCCAGCGTGAAGGACGTAGCCTCTAATGAGCAGTTCTTC. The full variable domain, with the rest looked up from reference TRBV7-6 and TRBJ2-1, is GAGVSQSPRYKVTKRGQDVALRCDPISGHVSLYWYRQALGQGPEFLTYFNYEAQQDKSGLPNDRFSAERPEGSISTLTIQRTEQRDSAMYRCASVKDVASNEQFFGPGTRLTVL.

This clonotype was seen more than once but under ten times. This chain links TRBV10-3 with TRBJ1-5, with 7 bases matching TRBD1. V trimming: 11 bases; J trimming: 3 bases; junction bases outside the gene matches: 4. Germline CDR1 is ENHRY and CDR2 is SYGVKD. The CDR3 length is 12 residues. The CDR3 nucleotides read TGTGCCGTTAAGGGGGCCAATCAGCCCCAGCATTTT. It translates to CAVKGANQPQHF.

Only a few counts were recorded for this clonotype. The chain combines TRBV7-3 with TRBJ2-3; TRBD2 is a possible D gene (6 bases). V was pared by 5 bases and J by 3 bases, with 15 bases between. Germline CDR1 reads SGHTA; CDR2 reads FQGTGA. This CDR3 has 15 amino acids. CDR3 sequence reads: CASSPREVRTDTQYF. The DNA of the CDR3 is TGTGCCAGCAGCCCGAGGGAGGTCCGGACAGATACGCAGTATTTT.

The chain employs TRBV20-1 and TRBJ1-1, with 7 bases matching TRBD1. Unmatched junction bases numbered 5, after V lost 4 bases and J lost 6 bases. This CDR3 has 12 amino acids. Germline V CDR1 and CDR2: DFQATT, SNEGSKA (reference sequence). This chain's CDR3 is CSAKTGASEAFF. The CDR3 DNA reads TGCAGTGCTAAAACAGGGGCGTCTGAAGCTTTCTTT.

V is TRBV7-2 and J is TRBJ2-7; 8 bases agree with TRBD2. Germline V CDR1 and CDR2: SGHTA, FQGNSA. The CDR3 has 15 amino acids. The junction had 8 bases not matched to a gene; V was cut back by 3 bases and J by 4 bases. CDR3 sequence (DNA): TGTGCCAGCAGCTTTGGTAGCGGGAATAATTACGAGCAGTACTTC. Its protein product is CASSFGSGNNYEQYF.

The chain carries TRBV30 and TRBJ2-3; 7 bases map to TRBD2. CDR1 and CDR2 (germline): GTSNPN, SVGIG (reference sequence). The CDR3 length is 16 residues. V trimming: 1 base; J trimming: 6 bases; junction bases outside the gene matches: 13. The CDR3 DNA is TGTGCCTGGAGTGAAGCGGGACGGAAAACCCGGGATACGCAGTATTTT. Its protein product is CAWSEAGRKTRDTQYF. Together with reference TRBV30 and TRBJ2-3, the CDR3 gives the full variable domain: SQTIHQWPATLVQPVGSPLSLECTVEGTSNPNLYWYRQAAGRGLQLLFYSVGIGQISSEVPQNLSASRPQDRQFILSSKKLLLSDSGFYLCAWSEAGRKTRDTQYFGPGTRLTVL.

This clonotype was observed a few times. The CDR3 protein is CASSLQLSNEQFF. CDR3 bases: TGTGCCAGCAGCTTACAACTTTCCAATGAGCAGTTCTTC. The chain has TRBV7-9 and TRBJ2-1; D remains ambiguous. This CDR3 contains 13 residues. Trimming stripped 2 bases from V and 6 bases from J, with 8 bases between. Germline CDR1 reads SEHNR; CDR2 reads FQNEAQ (reference sequence).

CDR3 nucleotides: TGTGCCAGCAGCTCCGCCCGAGCGGAAAACACCGGGGAGCTGTTTTTT. Translation gives CASSSARAENTGELFF. The rearrangement links TRBV11-2 to TRBJ2-2; TRBD2 might be the D (5 bases). Trimming took 4 bases from V and 2 from J, leaving 14 bases between them. From germline, CDR1 is SGHAT and CDR2 FQNNGV. The CDR3 contains 16 residues.

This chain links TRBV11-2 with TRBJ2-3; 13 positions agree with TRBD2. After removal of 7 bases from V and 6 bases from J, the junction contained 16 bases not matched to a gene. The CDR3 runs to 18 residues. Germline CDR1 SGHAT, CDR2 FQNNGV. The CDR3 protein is CASTPQLRTSGRFDTQYF. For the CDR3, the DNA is TGTGCCAGCACCCCTCAGCTAAGGACTAGCGGGAGATTTGATACGCAGTATTTT.

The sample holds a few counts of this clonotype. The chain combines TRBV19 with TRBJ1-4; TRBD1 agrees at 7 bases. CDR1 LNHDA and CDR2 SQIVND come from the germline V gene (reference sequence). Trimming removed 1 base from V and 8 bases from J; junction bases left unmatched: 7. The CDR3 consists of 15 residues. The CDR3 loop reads CASSIGGTAEEKLFF. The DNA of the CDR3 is TGTGCCAGTAGTATAGGAGGGACAGCAGAAGAAAAACTGTTTTTT.

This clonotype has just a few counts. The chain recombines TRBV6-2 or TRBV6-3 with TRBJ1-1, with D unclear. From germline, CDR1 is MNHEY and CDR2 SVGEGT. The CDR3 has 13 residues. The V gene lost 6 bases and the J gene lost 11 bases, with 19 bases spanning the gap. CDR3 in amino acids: CASSPGGAHGAFF. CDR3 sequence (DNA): TGTGCCAGCAGCCCAGGAGGCGCCCATGGGGCTTTCTTT.

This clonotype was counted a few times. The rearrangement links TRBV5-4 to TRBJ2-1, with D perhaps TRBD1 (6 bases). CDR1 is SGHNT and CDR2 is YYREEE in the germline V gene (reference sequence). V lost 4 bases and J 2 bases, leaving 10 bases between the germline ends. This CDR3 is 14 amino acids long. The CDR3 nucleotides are TGTGCCAGCAGCAGAGGGGGTACCTACAATGAGCAGTTCTTC. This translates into CASSRGGTYNEQFF.

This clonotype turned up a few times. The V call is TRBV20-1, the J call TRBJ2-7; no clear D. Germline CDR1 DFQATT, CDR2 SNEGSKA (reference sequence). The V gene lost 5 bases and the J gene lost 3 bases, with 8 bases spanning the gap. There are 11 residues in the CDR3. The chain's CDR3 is CSASDFYEQYF. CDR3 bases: TGCAGTGCTTCAGACTTCTACGAGCAGTACTTC.

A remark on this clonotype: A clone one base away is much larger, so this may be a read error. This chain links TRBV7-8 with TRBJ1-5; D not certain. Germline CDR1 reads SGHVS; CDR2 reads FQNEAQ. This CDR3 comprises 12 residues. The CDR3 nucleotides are TGTGCCAGCAGCGTAGCCTTTCAGCCCCAGCATTTT. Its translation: CASSVAFQPQHF.